The T cell receptor beta chain under discussion was sequenced for a study of OX40 agonist ivuxolimab in advanced cancers. About the study: Ivuxolimab was delivered to patients intravenously every 2 weeks at doses spanning 0.01 to 10 mg/kg. Allowance was made for prior anti-PD-1, anti-PD-L1 or anti-CTLA-4 therapy, and 40% to 45% had some. Partial responses occurred in three patients (one hepatocellular carcinoma, two cutaneous melanoma).

Sequencing used immunoSEQ multiplex PCR; TCRdb keeps in-frame clones, though not all of them. The table has about 62,000 clones, nearly 90% seen once. The sampling schedule covered blood at baseline, cycle 4 day 1, and cycle 7 day 1. With 10 bases clipped from V and 10 bases from J, the junction kept 9 bases outside the gene matches. The length of the CDR3 is 11 residues. Germline V gives CDR1 LNHDA, CDR2 SQIVND (reference sequence). The sequence was obtained from an adult with an advanced solid tumor such as melanoma, head and neck, liver or kidney cancer. The rearrangement links TRBV19 to TRBJ1-1; TRBD1 aligns across 7 bases. The source material was CD4+ or CD8+ T cells sorted from blood, sampled in a trial of the OX40 agonist ivuxolimab. CDR3 protein: CATSDRVAAFF. DNA for the CDR3: TGTGCCACCTCAGACAGGGTTGCAGCTTTCTTT.